This T cell receptor beta chain appears in the sequencing data of a study of cytomegalovirus exposure and HLA in healthy donors (dated by TCRdb to about 2017). A note on the overall study: In an earlier analysis of roughly 500 of the donors, 276 Gb of sequence data and 100 million or so unique TCR beta sequences from roughly 190 million T cells were reported. Rather than using new phenotypic data, the later analysis identified candidate immune exposures from TCR beta sequences and from how often those sequences occurred across donors. In a later genetic analysis, genome-wide SNP genotypes for about three fifths of the 666 donors were used, and that subset was treated as a discovery cohort. Donor age, sex, ethnicity and CMV serostatus were compiled alongside the repertoire data. All discovery cohort repertoires had been generated using a single sequencing platform. The study aimed to test whether cataloging public T cell receptors could reveal signatures of past pathogen exposure. High-throughput TCR immunosequencing, statistical association of individual TCRs with disease status, and machine learning were combined to predict cytomegalovirus infection status. Of the 350 to 450 genotyped donors, over 70% fell in the genetic ancestry cluster associated with self-reported Caucasian donors. Typing coverage varied by locus: roughly 629-640 donors for A, B, C, DRB1 and DQB1; 522 for DQA1; more than 600 for DPA1; 400 to 480 for DPB1. The T cell repertoires of some 700 subjects were profiled by immunosequencing and related to cytomegalovirus serostatus. HLA typing covered class I and class II loci at four-digit resolution. On average, around 200,000 unique TCR beta nucleotide sequences were sequenced per donor among 398 genotyped donors of the cohort, with roughly a sixth of those sequences being non-productive. A separate validation cohort of about 110 different subjects was used in addition to the 666-subject first cohort. Several DR-DQ haplotypes were handled as single units for association and clustering, since linkage in the cohort was strong. A later analysis re-analyzed previously published TCR beta repertoires from roughly 600 donors and added high-resolution HLA genotyping to study TCR occurrence patterns. In an earlier analysis of around 540 of the donors, high-throughput TCR beta sequencing was used to judge whether each TCR beta V gene segment behaved as functional or pseudogenic. Approximately 300 gigabases of sequencing data and around 80 million unique TCR sequences made up an early release that covered several hundred HLA-typed donors. Paper-wide results and their limitations: In this cohort, only TCR beta chains were sequenced, and detectable features were limited by the absence of alpha or paired-chain data. Some IMGT-functional V segments, including TRBV6-2 and TRBV6-3, could not be distinguished by the 87-base-pair reads and were therefore excluded. Across donors, most TCR sequences were observed very rarely, whereas some public TCRs were present in many individuals. HLA typing was unavailable for some donors at each locus, so association tests used only the typed subset. Correlated functional status among segregating V segments might be attributable to linkage disequilibrium, but an unknown experimental factor could not be ruled out. In a later analysis, TCR association rates were found to vary across HLA loci, with the most associated TCRs seen for DRB1 alleles and the fewest for HLA-C alleles. A total of around 150 TCR beta chains were listed by the study as associated with cytomegalovirus. In an earlier analysis of 450 to 750 of the donors, most TCR beta V segments appeared in productive rearrangements about 90% or about 30% of the time, broadly matching IMGT annotations. Because counts were too low, under 20 rarely observed V segments, including chromosome 9 orphons, were left out of the earlier analysis of about 620 of the donors. The classifier was reported to diagnose cytomegalovirus status with high specificity and sensitivity in both the original and validation cohorts. In a later analysis, most CMV-associated TCR beta chains were found to appear HLA-restricted, with HLA associations seemingly driven largely by CMV exposure. Compared with the roughly 700-donor mean, donors in an Asian-associated ancestry cluster had fewer N-insertions in productive TCRs, according to a later genetic analysis. A later analysis found that HLA-associated TCR beta chains were more clonally expanded and had lower generation probabilities than equally common non-associated chains. The authors suggested that the approach could potentially be extended to other disease states and immunological phenotypes. In vitro tests confirmed that a few of the cytomegalovirus-associated TCR beta chains recognize cytomegalovirus antigens. The only immune exposure information available for the cohort was CMV serostatus. The presence/absence analyses assumed that sequencing depth was roughly uniform across donors, and that assumption may not be true. Strong co-occurrence of HLA alleles, especially DR and DQ, made assigning TCR associations to individual alleles difficult. Several of the top co-occurrence clusters appeared to be linked to parvovirus B19, influenza, CMV and Epstein-Barr virus, according to a later analysis. A further reported finding was that TCR beta sequences accurately predicted the HLA-A and HLA-B alleles for most subjects in the first cohort. The sequencing pipeline was judged likely to have produced a cluster of highly shared sequence variants as a technical artifact. A later genetic analysis associated a missense DCLRE1C variant with V-gene and J-gene trimming of TCR beta chains, and an independent cohort replicated the association. In a later analysis, around 17,000 TCR beta sequences were associated with specific HLA alleles at a false discovery rate of 0.05.

The cohort was made up of around 720 healthy bone marrow donors. At the time of sampling, all cohort members were nominally healthy, though unrecorded immune exposures were likely present. The donor tested CMV seropositive and was one of the 289 seropositive cohort members. A peripheral blood sample was collected from each donor, and TCR beta sequencing was performed on peripheral blood mononuclear cells. The Qiagen DNeasy Blood Extraction Kit was used to extract genomic DNA from the blood cell samples. Trimming takes 1 base off V and 0 bases off J; junction bases not matched to a gene: 20. The CDR3 spans 21 residues, from the cysteine through the phenylalanine. The entry retains the CDR3 DNA only, 63 bases that are in frame from base 1. CDR1 GTSNPN and CDR2 SVGIG are derived from the germline V gene (reference sequence). Library preparation employed the immunoSEQ multiplex PCR assay. The multiplex PCR relied on a mix of 60 forward primers for TCR Vbeta segments and 13 reverse primers for TCR Jbeta segments. A multiplex PCR assay on genomic DNA amplified the CDR3 region of rearranged TCR beta genes. The Illumina HiSeq System was used to sequence the amplified TCR beta libraries as 87-base-pair reads. The original pipeline was this. In a later analysis, roughly 80 million unique TCR beta chains were counted across the roughly 610 repertoires, and around 11 million of these chains were shared by at least two donors. Raw reads were error-corrected and collapsed into unique sequences by a nearest-neighbor algorithm in which closely related sequences were merged to remove PCR and sequencing errors. CDR3 sequences were aligned to IMGT reference sequences to assign V, D and J gene segments. For a sequence to be retained, a match of at least six nucleotides to both a V gene segment and a J gene segment was required. Rearrangements were classified as productive when the CDR3 lacked stop codons and remained in frame with V and J, and all other rearrangements were classified as non-productive. CDR3 was defined according to IMGT convention as the region running from the second conserved V-encoded cysteine to the conserved J-encoded phenylalanine. The earlier analysis of 450 to 750 of the donors excluded any sequence lacking an unambiguous match to a single V gene segment. An earlier analysis of a few hundred of the donors classified V segments as functional when productive rearrangements were above 56.7% and as segregating when the standard deviation between donors was above 5%. A statistical classification framework was built for diagnosing cytomegalovirus status from the catalog of TCR beta chain sequences. In a later analysis, TCR nucleotide sequences were compared against IMGT/GENE-DB human TR gene sequences so that V and J genes could be assigned. Using the TCRdist pipeline, a later analysis assigned CDR3 sequences along with most-parsimonious VDJ recombination scenarios. In a later analysis, each TCR beta chain was defined by its CDR3 amino acid sequence together with its V-gene family, and reads without a unique V-gene family were excluded. A later analysis removed 600 or so highly shared, low-generation-probability nucleotide sequences to deal with suspected cross-contamination and a sequencing artifact. A later analysis calculated a clonal expansion index for each public chain from normalized within-repertoire ranks of inferred template counts. A later analysis computed generation probabilities with a VDJ recombination model fitted to out-of-frame rearrangements, and checked the results against IGoR. In a later analysis, hypergeometric tests were used to score TCR-TCR, TCR-HLA and TCR-CMV co-occurrence, with a repertoire-size bias correction applied to TCR pairs. To estimate false discovery rates, a later analysis permuted the HLA or CMV assignments 20 times. In a later analysis, co-occurring TCRs were grouped using DBSCAN, with TCRdist sequence similarity added in when clustering inside HLA-allele-positive subsets. Repertoires with fewer than 30,000 or more than 120,000 public chains, plus five repertoires with anomalous nucleotide sharing, were excluded from co-occurrence clustering. TCRdb took over this immuneACCESS table, retaining in-frame rearrangements with V and J assigned. Such tables are incomplete; in checked studies, under half of the missing clones stem from an unresolved V gene, and the remainder is unexplained. V and J calls and clone size follow that table, whereas D and trimming were derived from the DNA. The sample profile shows under 200,000 clones; 70% to 80% of them were found once. Of the sample, over 12% falls within the top ten clones.

This clone appeared once. Its antigen remains undetermined. Base qualities are not recorded, but no much larger clone differs from it by a single base. Sequencing input: PBMCs. In this chain, TRBV30 is recombined with TRBJ1-3; 8 central bases correspond to TRBD1. This sequence originates from a woman aged 30 to 39 in good health and CMV-seropositive. At the DNA level, the sequence is TGTGCCTGGAGTGCGCCTGTAGATGGACAGGGTATACGTTTCTCTGGAAACACCATATATTTT. This gives the protein CAWSAPVDGQGIRFSGNTIYF.